Each of the 8 T cell receptor beta chains below was sequenced from the same sample in a study of Ad26.COV2.S vaccination and SARS-CoV-2 variants. TCRdb keeps only in-frame clones here, not all; method: immunoSEQ multiplex PCR. The table includes 380,000 or so clones, roughly 85% detected once. Specified treatment: about 20 received Ad26.COV2.S at low or high dose, single or two shots; roughly five received placebo; per-sample allocation not given. Sampling happened 63 days after the first vaccine or placebo injection. The material was peripheral blood, obtained in a trial of Ad26.COV2.S vaccine versus placebo. These receptors were taken from a person between 18 and 65 years old who received the Ad26.COV2.S COVID-19 vaccine or a placebo.

This chain uses TRBV7-6 with TRBJ1-1, with a possible D match to TRBD1 (6 bases). The CDR3 spans 15 residues. CDR1 SGHVS and CDR2 FNYEAQ come from the germline V gene. Trimming left V 4 bases short and J 2 bases short, with 14 bases between. CDR3 in amino acids: CASSSSGHVNTEAFF. The CDR3 DNA is TGTGCCAGCAGCTCTTCGGGACACGTAAACACTGAAGCTTTCTTT.

This clone was seen a handful of times. The rearrangement links TRBV27 to TRBJ1-5; D may be TRBD1 (5 bases). This CDR3 has 14 amino acids. Germline values: CDR1 MNHEY, CDR2 SMNVEV (reference sequence). Between the trimmed V and J ends, which lost 6 bases and 7 bases, there was a span of 16 bases. This CDR3 is CASRLTLGGQPQHF. The CDR3 bases are TGTGCCAGCAGACTTACGCTTGGGGGGCAGCCCCAGCATTTT.

This sequence joins TRBV30 and TRBJ2-7; 8 bases fit TRBD1. Germline trimming cut 3 bases from V and 5 bases from J; bases unmatched to any gene: 9. The germline V gene has CDR1 GTSNPN and CDR2 SVGIG (reference sequence). This CDR3 has 14 amino acids. The CDR3 loop reads CAWSRGQGIDEQYF. As DNA, the CDR3 is TGTGCCTGGAGCCGAGGACAGGGAATCGACGAGCAGTACTTC. Supplemented by reference TRBV30 and TRBJ2-7, the full variable domain reads SQTIHQWPATLVQPVGSPLSLECTVEGTSNPNLYWYRQAAGRGLQLLFYSVGIGQISSEVPQNLSASRPQDRQFILSSKKLLLSDSGFYLCAWSRGQGIDEQYFGPGTRLTVT.

V usage is TRBV6-5 and J usage is TRBJ1-1, with TRBD1 matching 8 bases. The CDR3 runs 14 residues. After removal of 4 bases from V and 4 bases from J, the junction contained 5 bases not matched to a gene. In germline, CDR1 is MNHEY, CDR2 SVGAGI. The CDR3 DNA reads as TGTGCCAGCAGTTTCACAGGGGGGCCCACTGAAGCTTTCTTT. It codes for CASSFTGGPTEAFF.

V usage is TRBV7-9 and J usage is TRBJ1-1; D is uncertain. V lost 1 base, J lost 5 bases, and 11 bases lay in between. Germline loops: CDR1 SEHNR, CDR2 FQNEAQ (reference sequence). This CDR3 comprises 14 residues. The CDR3 protein is CASSLDWPRTEAFF. In DNA form, the CDR3 reads TGTGCCAGCAGCTTAGACTGGCCGAGAACTGAAGCTTTCTTT.

The genes are TRBV6-2 or TRBV6-3 and TRBJ2-7, with 8 bases lining up with TRBD1. This CDR3 comprises 16 residues. Germline values: CDR1 MNHEY, CDR2 SVGEGT. Germline trimming cut 0 bases from V and 6 bases from J; bases unmatched to any gene: 10. The CDR3 DNA reads as TGTGCCAGCAGTTACTCGAAGGGCAGGGGGCTTGGCGAGCAGTACTTC. Encoded protein: CASSYSKGRGLGEQYF.

The V call is TRBV6-6, the J call TRBJ2-5, with D perhaps TRBD1 (6 bases). V gave up 7 bases and J gave up 2 bases, with 17 bases separating them. The CDR3 consists of 15 residues. Germline assignment: CDR1 MNHNY and CDR2 SVGAGI (reference sequence). DNA of the CDR3: TGTGCCAGCACCCTAACAGGGCTCCTTCAAGAGACCCAGTACTTC. Translated: CASTLTGLLQETQYF.

This chain uses TRBV6-2 or TRBV6-3 with TRBJ2-1; D call uncertain. This CDR3 region has 14 residues. Germline CDR1 and CDR2: MNHEY and SVGEGT. The V and J ends lost 4 bases and 2 bases respectively, with 9 bases between them. The CDR3 spells CASSWRGPYNEQFF. CDR3 in DNA: TGTGCCAGCAGTTGGAGAGGACCCTACAATGAGCAGTTCTTC.